These T cell receptor beta chains were read from a single sample in a study of patients and donors after allogeneic stem cell transplantation. TCRdb independently ran MiXCR on the RT-PCR reads; one entry per CDR3 protein. The table has roughly 940,000 distinct CDR3 sequences, over 15% seen once. Sequenced: blood, either unsorted or a sorted T cell fraction (not recorded which). Receptors were obtained from a human donor who was either an allogeneic HSCT recipient or a stem cell or donor lymphocyte infusion donor (not recorded which). It is not recorded whose cells these are; they may come from a transplant donor. The CDR3 runs from the conserved cysteine through the conserved F or W. A D gene is named only where the DNA matches it firmly. Where a row states a size, it is once, few, many or the class of an expanded clone; other rows omit it.

D: -; size: many; J: TRBJ2-7; V: TRBV13; CDR3: CASSLGGRLSYEQYF; DNA: TGTGCCAGCAGCTTGGGGGGGCGCCTCTCCTACGAGCAGTACTTC
D: TRBD1; size: -; J: TRBJ2-1; V: TRBV6-5; CDR3: CASSYEGQGVNEQFF; DNA: TGTGCCAGCAGTTACGAGGGACAGGGTGTAAATGAGCAGTTCTTC
D: TRBD2; size: many; J: TRBJ2-1; V: TRBV29-1; CDR3: CSVERGTSASNEQFF; DNA: TGCAGCGTTGAGAGGGGGACTAGCGCAAGTAATGAGCAGTTCTTC
D: -; size: many; J: TRBJ1-3; V: TRBV5-1; CDR3: CASSSTTAGNTIYF; DNA: TGCGCCAGCAGCTCGACAACGGCTGGAAACACCATATATTTT
D: -; size: -; J: TRBJ2-7; V: TRBV7-3; CDR3: CASSRTPFDEQYF; DNA: TGTGCCAGCAGCCGGACCCCGTTCGATGAGCAGTACTTC
D: TRBD2; size: few; J: TRBJ2-6; V: TRBV24-1; CDR3: CATGGGLGANVLTF; DNA: TGTGCCACCGGGGGGGGACTCGGGGCCAACGTCCTGACTTTC
D: TRBD1; size: few; J: TRBJ2-2; V: TRBV24-1; CDR3: CATSVTGTGYTGELFF; DNA: TGTGCCACCAGTGTAACCGGGACAGGATACACCGGGGAGCTGTTTTTT
D: -; size: -; J: TRBJ2-7; V: TRBV7-2; CDR3: CASSLNLLGSYEQYF; DNA: TGTGCCAGCAGCTTAAATCTGCTGGGGTCCTACGAGCAGTACTTC
D: -; size: few; J: TRBJ2-7; V: TRBV3-1; CDR3: CASSPRAGPYEQYF; DNA: TGTGCCAGCAGCCCTCGGGCGGGCCCCTACGAGCAGTACTTC
D: -; size: few; J: TRBJ1-6; V: TRBV28; CDR3: CASSAPQAAGNSPLHF; DNA: TGTGCCAGCAGTGCTCCGCAGGCGGCGGGCAATTCACCCCTCCACTTT
D: -; size: -; J: TRBJ1-5; V: TRBV3-1; CDR3: CASSPHGGSSNQPQHF; DNA: TGTGCCAGCAGCCCCCACGGGGGATCTAGCAATCAGCCCCAGCATTTT
D: TRBD1; size: few; J: TRBJ1-2; V: TRBV12-3/TRBV12-4; CDR3: CASNPRGQGYGYTF; DNA: TGTGCCAGCAATCCCAGGGGGCAGGGCTATGGCTACACCTTC
D: -; size: few; J: TRBJ2-3; V: TRBV5-1; CDR3: CASRLEGTDTQYF; DNA: TGCGCCAGCAGACTGGAGGGCACAGATACGCAGTATTTT
D: TRBD1; size: -; J: TRBJ1-3; V: TRBV5-1; CDR3: CASSLAGQGGSGNTIYF; DNA: TGCGCCAGCAGCTTGGCGGGACAGGGGGGCTCTGGAAACACCATATATTTT
D: TRBD1; size: -; J: TRBJ1-2; V: TRBV12-3/TRBV12-4; CDR3: CASSSSGQGNYGYTF; DNA: TGTGCCAGCAGTTCCTCGGGACAGGGAAACTATGGCTACACCTTC
D: -; size: few; J: TRBJ2-5; V: TRBV11-2; CDR3: CASSLVMREETQYF; DNA: TGTGCCAGCAGCTTAGTAATGAGAGAAGAGACCCAGTACTTC
D: -; size: -; J: TRBJ2-3; V: TRBV27; CDR3: CASSPPRFRSTDTQYF; DNA: TGTGCCAGCAGTCCGCCTAGGTTTCGAAGCACAGATACGCAGTATTTT
D: TRBD1; size: -; J: TRBJ1-1; V: TRBV9; CDR3: CASSSQYRGLTMNTEAFF; DNA: TGTGCCAGCAGCTCCCAGTACAGGGGACTTACCATGAACACTGAAGCTTTCTTT
D: -; size: -; J: TRBJ2-4; V: TRBV15; CDR3: CATSRDIGDSGAKNIQYF; DNA: TGTGCCACCAGCAGAGATATTGGAGATAGCGGAGCCAAAAACATTCAGTACTTC
D: -; size: few; J: TRBJ1-1; V: TRBV12-3/TRBV12-4; CDR3: CASSLSLRAFF; DNA: TGTGCCAGCAGTTTAAGCTTGCGGGCTTTCTTT
D: TRBD1; size: -; J: TRBJ1-5; V: TRBV12-3/TRBV12-4; CDR3: CASRIRGLNQPQHF; DNA: TGTGCCAGCAGGATCAGGGGGCTCAATCAGCCCCAGCATTTT
D: TRBD1; size: -; J: TRBJ2-7; V: TRBV7-9; CDR3: CASSRPGQGAHEQYF; DNA: TGTGCCAGCAGCCGACCGGGACAGGGAGCCCACGAGCAGTACTTC
D: -; size: -; J: TRBJ1-4; V: TRBV12-3/TRBV12-4; CDR3: CASGPQSREKLFF; DNA: TGTGCCAGCGGCCCCCAGTCCAGGGAAAAACTGTTTTTT
D: -; size: -; J: TRBJ2-7; V: TRBV6-2/TRBV6-3; CDR3: CASSYRRLVGSDEQYF; DNA: TGTGCCAGCAGTTACCGGCGCCTCGTTGGGTCTGACGAGCAGTACTTC
D: TRBD1; size: -; J: TRBJ1-2; V: TRBV6-5; CDR3: CASRDRDYGYTF; DNA: TGTGCCAGCAGGGACAGGGACTATGGCTACACCTTC
D: TRBD2; size: -; J: TRBJ2-1; V: TRBV2; CDR3: CASSMSSGGYNEQFF; DNA: TGTGCCAGCTCTATGTCTAGCGGGGGGTACAATGAGCAGTTCTTC
D: -; size: many; J: TRBJ1-5; V: TRBV4-2; CDR3: CASSQDGGQPQHF; DNA: TGTGCCAGCAGCCAAGACGGGGGGCAGCCCCAGCATTTT
D: -; size: few; J: TRBJ2-2; V: TRBV9; CDR3: CASSVGVAVGELFF; DNA: TGTGCCAGCAGCGTAGGGGTAGCGGTGGGGGAGCTGTTTTTT
D: -; size: few; J: TRBJ2-7; V: TRBV4-1; CDR3: CASSQEGSRDSYEQYF; DNA: TGCGCCAGCAGCCAAGAGGGATCCAGAGACTCCTACGAGCAGTACTTC
D: -; size: few; J: TRBJ1-1; V: TRBV5-5; CDR3: CASSPQVTGSYTEAFF; DNA: TGTGCCAGCAGCCCCCAAGTAACAGGGAGTTACACTGAAGCTTTCTTT
D: -; size: once; J: TRBJ2-3; V: TRBV7-3; CDR3: CASSGTRGDTQYF; DNA: TGTGCCAGCAGCGGCACTAGGGGAGATACGCAGTATTTT
D: -; size: few; J: TRBJ1-3; V: TRBV7-6; CDR3: CASSPRNLGETIYF; DNA: TGTGCCAGCAGCCCACGGAACCTGGGAGAGACCATATATTTT
D: TRBD2; size: few; J: TRBJ2-1; V: TRBV20-1; CDR3: CSAKREANNEQFF; DNA: TGCAGTGCTAAGCGGGAGGCAAACAATGAGCAGTTCTTC